This entry is about one T cell receptor (beta chain). No antigen is known for it. No much larger clone exists at a distance of one base, and base qualities are not known. Libraries were constructed by PCR. The reads were generated on an Illumina iSeq 100. As for the original processing: Non-productive sequences were filtered out, and CDR3s that did not start with C, did not end with F or W, or were shorter than 7 amino acids were discarded. Using R version 3.6.1, CDR3 homology was evaluated through Levenshtein distances (stringdist) along with unrooted phylogenetic trees (ape). TCRdb ran its own pipeline on the public reads, namely fastp trimming at Q25 and MiXCR clone calling, and kept in-frame beta chains. Each entry merges the rows of one CDR3 protein and shows their most common DNA and genes. The V and J calls and clone size are TCRdb's, not the authors'. Counted in this sample were 20,000 to 30,000 distinct CDR3 sequences; 51% of them appeared once. The ten top clones hold about 1% of the sample.

The data were taken from a study of vaccination and CD4 T cells after COVID-19 (dated 2022 in TCRdb). For the wider study: Every convalescent patient had a positive nasal swab PCR test for SARS-CoV-2, with mild disease in nine patients and severe disease in one. The time from the second vaccine dose to post-vaccine blood sampling had a median of roughly 70 days and ranged from roughly 13 to 241 days. Six males and four females were included in the convalescent cohort, with two Hispanic individuals, seven Caucasians, two Asians and one multiracial person represented. Post-COVID blood samples were collected from convalescent patients a median of approximately 93 days after diagnosis, with a range of about 35 to 170 days. Each participant got two doses of either the Pfizer-BioNTech BNT162b2 vaccine (n=8) or the Moderna mRNA-1273 vaccine (n=2). In approximately ten COVID-19 convalescent patients and a few infection-naive healthy vaccine recipients, the spike-specific CD4+ TCR repertoire before mRNA vaccination was compared with the repertoire after mRNA vaccination. Overall results and qualifications from the work: In convalescent patients, nearly all vaccine-specific clones (304 of 307) were found to be mono-reactive for SARS-CoV-2 spike rather than cross-reactive with common cold coronaviruses. Among convalescent patients, a median about 86% of the SARS-CoV-2-reactive clones seen after vaccination appeared only after vaccination, which suggests priming specific to the vaccine. The median count of SARS-CoV-2-reactive clonotypes went up from 20 to 25 after infection to 38 after vaccination, although the change was not significant. Relatively few convalescent patients were included in the study, and early timepoints after natural infection were not analyzed.

The convalescent patients' positive SARS-CoV-2 PCR tests fell between March and December 2020, which was before the Alpha, Beta and Delta variants emerged in the United States. PBMCs were separated from whole blood using Ficoll-Paque Plus gradient centrifugation and then either used fresh or cryopreserved at -140C. The germline ends are 6 bases apart after V is trimmed by 0 bases and J by 2 bases. As encoded in the germline V gene (reference sequence), CDR1 is GTSNPN while CDR2 is SVGIG. From the cysteine through the phenylalanine, the CDR3 covers 13 amino acids. Only the CDR3 region is kept as DNA, spanning 39 bases read in frame from base 1.

The clonotype originates from a human donor who had recovered from COVID-19. The material was CD4+ T cells from blood, obtained before SARS-CoV-2 vaccination. This chain joins TRBV30 to TRBJ2-3, with no reliable assignment of the D segment. The CDR3 sequence is CAWSVRTTDTQYF. The DNA reads as follows: TGTGCCTGGAGTGTAAGGACCACAGATACGCAGTATTTT. Reference TRBV30 and TRBJ2-3 proteins supply the regions before and after the CDR3; the full variable domain is: SQTIHQWPATLVQPVGSPLSLECTVEGTSNPNLYWYRQAAGRGLQLLFYSVGIGQISSEVPQNLSASRPQDRQFILSSKKLLLSDSGFYLCAWSVRTTDTQYFGPGTRLTVL.